The source of this T cell receptor beta chain is a study of T cell responses to AZD1222 COVID-19 vaccine. Second-dose intervals near 4 or 12 weeks were combined. With respect to this clone: Its specificity is not known.

Whole-study results and caveats: In a largely white British group with more females than males, clonal diversity was possibly underestimated. The CD4 TCRs associated with vaccination extended across spike and predominated at 160-218 and 743-854.

The data were produced by immunoSEQ multiplex PCR, yet TCRdb's version contains in-frame clones alone and is incomplete. The table has fewer than 90,000 clones, 85% to 90% seen once; the top ten hold approximately 5.6%. The germline V gene encodes CDR1 LGHDT and CDR2 YNNKEL (reference sequence). With 6 bases removed from V and 7 bases from J, the gap between germline ends came to 4 bases. CDR3 size: 11 residues. The J gene is TRBJ1-6, the V gene TRBV3-1 (or the pseudogene TRBV3-2); D gene uncertain. The sequencing here drew on peripheral blood, taken 28 days after the second AZD1222 dose. This sequence was found in an adult who received the AZD1222 COVID-19 vaccine. CDR3 amino acids: CASRGNSPLHF. CDR3 in DNA: TGTGCCAGCAGGGGGAATTCACCCCTCCACTTT.